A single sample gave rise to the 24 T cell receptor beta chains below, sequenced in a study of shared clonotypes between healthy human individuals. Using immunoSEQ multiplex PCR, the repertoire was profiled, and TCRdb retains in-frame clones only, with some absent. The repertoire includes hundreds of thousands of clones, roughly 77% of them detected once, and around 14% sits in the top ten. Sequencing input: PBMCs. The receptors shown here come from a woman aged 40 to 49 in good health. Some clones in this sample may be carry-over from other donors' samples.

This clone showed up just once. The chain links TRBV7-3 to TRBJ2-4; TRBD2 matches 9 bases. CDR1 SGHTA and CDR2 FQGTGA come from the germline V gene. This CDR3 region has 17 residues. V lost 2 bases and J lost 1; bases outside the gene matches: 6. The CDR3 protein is CASSLAGGPGAKNIQYF. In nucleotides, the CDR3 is TGTGCCAGCAGCTTAGCGGGAGGGCCGGGGGCCAAAAACATTCAGTACTTC.

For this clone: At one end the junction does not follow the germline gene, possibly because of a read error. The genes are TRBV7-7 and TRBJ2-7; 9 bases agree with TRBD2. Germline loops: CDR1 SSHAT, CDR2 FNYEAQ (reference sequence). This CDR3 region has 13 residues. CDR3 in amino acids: CASSRLAADEQYF. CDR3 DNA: TGTGCTAGCAGCCGACTAGCGGCCGACGAGCAGTACTTC.

The CDR3 spells CASSFSGRPYEQYF. CDR3 nucleotides: TGTGCCAGCAGCTTCTCCGGGAGACCCTACGAGCAGTACTTC. The chain combines TRBV5-8 with TRBJ2-7; TRBD2 is a possible D gene (6 bases). Trimming cost V 2 bases and J 2 bases, with 11 bases left between them. The CDR3 length is 14 residues. Germline assignment: CDR1 SGHTS and CDR2 YDEGEE.

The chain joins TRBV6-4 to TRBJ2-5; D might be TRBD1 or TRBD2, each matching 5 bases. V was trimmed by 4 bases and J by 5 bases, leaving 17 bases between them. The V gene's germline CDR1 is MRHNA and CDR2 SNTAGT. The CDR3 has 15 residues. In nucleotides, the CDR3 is TGTGCCAGCAGTGCCCCGGGACCAGGCGTGGAGACCCAGTACTTC. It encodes CASSAPGPGVETQYF.

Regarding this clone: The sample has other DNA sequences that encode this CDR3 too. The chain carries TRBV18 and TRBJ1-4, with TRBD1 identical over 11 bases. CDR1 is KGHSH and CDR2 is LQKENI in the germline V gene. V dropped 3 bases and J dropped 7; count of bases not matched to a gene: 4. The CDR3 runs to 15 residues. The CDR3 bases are TGTGCCAGCTCACCTCCCGGGACAGGGGGTGAAAAACTGTTTTTT. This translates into CASSPPGTGGEKLFF. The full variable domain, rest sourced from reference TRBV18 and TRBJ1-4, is NAGVMQNPRHLVRRRGQEARLRCSPMKGHSHVYWYRQLPEEGLKFMVYLQKENIIDESGMPKERFSAEFPKEGPSILRIQQVVRGDSAAYFCASSPPGTGGEKLFFGSGTQLSVL.

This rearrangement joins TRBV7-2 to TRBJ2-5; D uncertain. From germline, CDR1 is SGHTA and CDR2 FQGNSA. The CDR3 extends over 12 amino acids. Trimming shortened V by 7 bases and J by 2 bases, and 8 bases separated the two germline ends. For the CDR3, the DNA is TGTGCCAGCACCAACCTTCAAGAGACCCAGTACTTC. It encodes CASTNLQETQYF.

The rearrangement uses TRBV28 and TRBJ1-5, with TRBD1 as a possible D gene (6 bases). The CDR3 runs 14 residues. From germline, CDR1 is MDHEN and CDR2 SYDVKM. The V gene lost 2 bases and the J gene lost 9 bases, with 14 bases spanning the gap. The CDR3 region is CASSLEQGGVPQHF. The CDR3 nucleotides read TGTGCCAGCAGTTTAGAACAGGGTGGGGTGCCCCAGCATTTT.

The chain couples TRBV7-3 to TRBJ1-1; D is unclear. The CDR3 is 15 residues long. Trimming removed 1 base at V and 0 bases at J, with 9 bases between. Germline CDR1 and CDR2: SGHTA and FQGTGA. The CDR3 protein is CASSLNPIMNTEAFF. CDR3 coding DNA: TGTGCCAGCAGCTTAAACCCTATTATGAACACTGAAGCTTTCTTT.

In nucleotides, the CDR3 is TGTGCCAGCAGAACAGTGAGGGCCAGGGACACAGATACGCAGTATTTT. Translation: CASRTVRARDTDTQYF. V usage is TRBV11-2 and J usage is TRBJ2-3; D might be TRBD1 or TRBD2, each matching 5 bases. CDR3 length equals 16 residues. The germline gives CDR1 SGHAT, CDR2 FQNNGV. Trimming cost V 6 bases and J 2 bases, with 18 bases left between them.

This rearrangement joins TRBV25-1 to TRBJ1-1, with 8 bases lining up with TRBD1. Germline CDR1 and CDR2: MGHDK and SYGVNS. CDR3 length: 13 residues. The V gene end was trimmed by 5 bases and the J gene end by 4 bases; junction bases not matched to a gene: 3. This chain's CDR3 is CASSPGGVTEAFF. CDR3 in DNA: TGTGCCAGCAGTCCAGGGGGCGTCACTGAAGCTTTCTTT. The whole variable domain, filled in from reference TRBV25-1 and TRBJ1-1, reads EADIYQTPRYLVIGTGKKITLECSQTMGHDKMYWYQQDPGMELHLIHYSYGVNSTEKGDLSSESTVSRIRTEHFPLTLESARPSHTSQYLCASSPGGVTEAFFGQGTRLTVV.

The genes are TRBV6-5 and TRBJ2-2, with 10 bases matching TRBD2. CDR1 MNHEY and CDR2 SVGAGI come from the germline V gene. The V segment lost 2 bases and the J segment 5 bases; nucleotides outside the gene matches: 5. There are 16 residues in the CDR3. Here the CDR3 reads CASSYGLAGGTGELFF. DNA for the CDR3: TGTGCCAGCAGTTACGGATTAGCGGGAGGTACCGGGGAGCTGTTTTTT.

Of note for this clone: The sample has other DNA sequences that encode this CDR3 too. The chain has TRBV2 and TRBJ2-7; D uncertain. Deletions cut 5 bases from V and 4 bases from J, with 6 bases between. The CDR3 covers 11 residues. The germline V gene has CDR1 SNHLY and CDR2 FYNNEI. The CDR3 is CASSLGYEQYF. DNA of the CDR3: TGTGCCAGCAGTTTGGGGTACGAGCAGTACTTC. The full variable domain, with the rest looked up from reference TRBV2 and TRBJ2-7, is EPEVTQTPSHQVTQMGQEVILRCVPISNHLYFYWYRQILGQKVEFLVSFYNNEISEKSEIFDDQFSVERPDGSNFTLKIRSTKLEDSAMYFCASSLGYEQYFGPGTRLTVT.

DNA of the CDR3: TGTGCCAGTGCGGGAGGGGCAGTCTACTATGGCTACACCTTC. This codes for CASAGGAVYYGYTF. The chain recombines TRBV2 with TRBJ1-2; the D gene is possibly TRBD1 (5 bases). The CDR3 loop spans 14 amino acids. CDR1 is SNHLY and CDR2 is FYNNEI in the germline V gene. Trimming cost V 9 bases and J 3 bases, with 17 bases left between them.

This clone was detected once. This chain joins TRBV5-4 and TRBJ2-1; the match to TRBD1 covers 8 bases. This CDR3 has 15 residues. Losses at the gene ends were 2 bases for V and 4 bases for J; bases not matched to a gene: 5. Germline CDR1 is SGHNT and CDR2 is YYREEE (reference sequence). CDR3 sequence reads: CASSFGQGIYNEQFF. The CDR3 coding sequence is TGTGCCAGCAGCTTCGGACAGGGCATATACAATGAGCAGTTCTTC.

The CDR3 nucleotides are TGTGCCAGCAGCTTAGCCGGGAGAGATTACGAGCAGTACTTC. Its protein product is CASSLAGRDYEQYF. The V and J genes are TRBV7-9 and TRBJ2-7; TRBD2 is a possible D gene (6 bases). This CDR3 is built from 14 residues. CDR1 SEHNR and CDR2 FQNEAQ come from the germline V gene (reference sequence). V was shortened by 0 bases and J by 4 bases, with 10 bases between the two germline ends. Using reference TRBV7-9 and TRBJ2-7 for the parts outside the CDR3, the full variable domain is DTGVSQNPRHKITKRGQNVTFRCDPISEHNRLYWYRQTLGQGPEFLTYFQNEAQLEKSRLLSDRFSAERPKGSFSTLEIQRTEQGDSAMYLCASSLAGRDYEQYFGPGTRLTVT.

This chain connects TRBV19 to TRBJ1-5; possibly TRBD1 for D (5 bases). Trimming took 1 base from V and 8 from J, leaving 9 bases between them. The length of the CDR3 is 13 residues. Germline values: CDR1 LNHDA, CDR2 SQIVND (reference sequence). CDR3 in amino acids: CASSIVWGEPQHF. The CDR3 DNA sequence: TGTGCCAGTAGTATAGTGTGGGGGGAGCCCCAGCATTTT.

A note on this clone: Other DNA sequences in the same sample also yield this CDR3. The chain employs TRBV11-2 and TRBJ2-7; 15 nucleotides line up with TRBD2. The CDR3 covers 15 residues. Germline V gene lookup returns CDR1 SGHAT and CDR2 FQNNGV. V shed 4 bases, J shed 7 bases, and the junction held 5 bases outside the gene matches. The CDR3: CASSSGLAGGYEQYF. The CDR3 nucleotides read TGTGCCAGCAGCTCGGGACTAGCGGGAGGATATGAGCAGTACTTC.

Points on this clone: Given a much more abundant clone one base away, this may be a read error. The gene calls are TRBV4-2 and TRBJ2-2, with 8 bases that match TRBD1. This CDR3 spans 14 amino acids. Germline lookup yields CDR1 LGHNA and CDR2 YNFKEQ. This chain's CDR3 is CASSQDREVGELSF. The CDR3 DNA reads TGTGCCAGCAGCCAGGACAGGGAGGTCGGGGAGCTGTCTTTT.

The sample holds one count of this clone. CDR3 sequence (DNA): TGTGCCAGCAGTAATCAGGGACAGGGGATAGGAAGGGCCCCTTTCTTT. The encoded protein is CASSNQGQGIGRAPFF. This chain uses TRBV2 with TRBJ1-1, with 10 bases identical to TRBD1. V lost 5 bases to trimming and J lost 12 bases; unmatched junction nucleotides: 18. This CDR3 is 16 amino acids long. Germline CDR1 is SNHLY and CDR2 is FYNNEI.

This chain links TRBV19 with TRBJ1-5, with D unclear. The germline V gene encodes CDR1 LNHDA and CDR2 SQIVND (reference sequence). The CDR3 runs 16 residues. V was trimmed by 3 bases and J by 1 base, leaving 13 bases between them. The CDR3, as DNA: TGTGCCAGTAGTATGTTGAGGATCGGGAGCAATCAGCCCCAGCATTTT. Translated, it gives CASSMLRIGSNQPQHF.

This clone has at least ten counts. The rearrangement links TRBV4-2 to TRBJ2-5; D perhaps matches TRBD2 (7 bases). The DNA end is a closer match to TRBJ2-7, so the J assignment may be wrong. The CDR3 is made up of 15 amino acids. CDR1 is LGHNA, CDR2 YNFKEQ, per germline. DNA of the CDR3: TGTGCCAGCAGCCAAGGGGAGGGGGAATACGCCGAGCAGTACTTC. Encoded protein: CASSQGEGEYAEQYF.

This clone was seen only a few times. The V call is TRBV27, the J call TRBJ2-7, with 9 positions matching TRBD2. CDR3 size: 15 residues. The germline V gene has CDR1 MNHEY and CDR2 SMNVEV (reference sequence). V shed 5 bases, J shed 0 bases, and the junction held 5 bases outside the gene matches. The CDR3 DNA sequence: TGTGCCAGCAGTCCCCTAGCGGGAAGCTCCTACGAGCAGTACTTC. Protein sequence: CASSPLAGSSYEQYF.

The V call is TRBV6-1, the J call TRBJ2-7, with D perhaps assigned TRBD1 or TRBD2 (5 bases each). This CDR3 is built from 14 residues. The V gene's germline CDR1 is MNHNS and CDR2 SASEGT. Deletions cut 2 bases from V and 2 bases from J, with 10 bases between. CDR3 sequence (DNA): TGTGCCAGCAGTGAAATAACGGGACCCTACGAGCAGTACTTC. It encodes CASSEITGPYEQYF.

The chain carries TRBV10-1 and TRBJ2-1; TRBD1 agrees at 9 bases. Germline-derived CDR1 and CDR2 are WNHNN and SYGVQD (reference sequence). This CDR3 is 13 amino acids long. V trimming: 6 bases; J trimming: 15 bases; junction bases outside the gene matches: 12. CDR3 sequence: CASSGSHRGRRFF. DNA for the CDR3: TGCGCCAGCAGCGGGTCTCACAGGGGGCGCAGGTTCTTC.